This TCR beta chain was recovered during a study of blood T cell repertoires in COVID-19. In the study overall: The origin of the acute and convalescent COVID-19 samples was the United States, Italy and Spain. The analysed material was cDNA or gDNA that came from T cells, B-cell-depleted T cells, or PBMCs.

The germline V gene encodes CDR1 LGHDT and CDR2 YNNKEL (reference sequence). V lost 0 bases and J lost 5; bases outside the gene matches: 4. This CDR3 is 16 amino acids long. Original data processing: Amplifying reference gene primers gave estimates of nucleated cell counts. The table came from immunoSEQ multiplex PCR; TCRdb's copy has only in-frame clones and leaves some out. For V, J and clone size, that table is used; D and trimming come from the DNA. The table includes 150,000 or so clones, 84% detected once. Sequencing input: peripheral blood. The sequence was obtained from a man aged 18 to 29 with active or convalescent COVID-19. The J gene is TRBJ2-1, the V gene TRBV3-1 (or the pseudogene TRBV3-2); 10 bases are shared with TRBD2. CDR3 sequence reads: CASSQDLAGGHNEQFF. In DNA form, the CDR3 reads TGTGCCAGCAGCCAAGATTTAGCGGGAGGCCACAATGAGCAGTTCTTC.